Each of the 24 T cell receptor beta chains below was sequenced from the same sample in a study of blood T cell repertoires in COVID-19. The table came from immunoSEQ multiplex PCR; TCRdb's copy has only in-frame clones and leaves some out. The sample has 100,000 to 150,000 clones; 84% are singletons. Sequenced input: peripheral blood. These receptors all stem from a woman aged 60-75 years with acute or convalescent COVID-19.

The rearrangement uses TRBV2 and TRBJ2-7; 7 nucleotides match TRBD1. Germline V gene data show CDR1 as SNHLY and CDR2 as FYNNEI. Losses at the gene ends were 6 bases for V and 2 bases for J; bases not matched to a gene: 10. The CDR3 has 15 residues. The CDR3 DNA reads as TGTGCCAGCAGCCGTACCGGGACAGTTGCCTACGAGCAGTACTTC. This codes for CASSRTGTVAYEQYF.

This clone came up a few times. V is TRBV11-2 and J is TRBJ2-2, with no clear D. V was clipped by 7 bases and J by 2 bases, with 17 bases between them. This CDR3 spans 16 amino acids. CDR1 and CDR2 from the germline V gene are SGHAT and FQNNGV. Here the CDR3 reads CASTLQPSSNTGELFF. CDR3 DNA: TGTGCCAGCACCCTGCAACCCAGTAGCAACACCGGGGAGCTGTTTTTT.

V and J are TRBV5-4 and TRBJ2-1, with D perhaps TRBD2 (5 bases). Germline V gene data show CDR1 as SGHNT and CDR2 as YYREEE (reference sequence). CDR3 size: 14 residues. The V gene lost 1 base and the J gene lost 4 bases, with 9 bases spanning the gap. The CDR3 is CASSLQRSYNEQFF. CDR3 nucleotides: TGTGCCAGCAGCTTGCAGCGGAGTTACAATGAGCAGTTCTTC.

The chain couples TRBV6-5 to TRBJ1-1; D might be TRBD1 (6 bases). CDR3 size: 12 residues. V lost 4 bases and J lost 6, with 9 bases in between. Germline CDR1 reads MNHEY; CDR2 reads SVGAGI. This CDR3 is CASSSDRAEAFF. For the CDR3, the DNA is TGTGCCAGCAGTTCGGACAGAGCTGAAGCTTTCTTT.

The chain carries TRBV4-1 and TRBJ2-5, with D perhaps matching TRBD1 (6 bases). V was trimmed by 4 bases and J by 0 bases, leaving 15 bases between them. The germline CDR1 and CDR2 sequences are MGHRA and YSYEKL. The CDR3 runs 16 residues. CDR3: CASSRTGWTDQETQYF. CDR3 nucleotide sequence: TGCGCCAGCAGCCGTACCGGCTGGACAGACCAAGAGACCCAGTACTTC.

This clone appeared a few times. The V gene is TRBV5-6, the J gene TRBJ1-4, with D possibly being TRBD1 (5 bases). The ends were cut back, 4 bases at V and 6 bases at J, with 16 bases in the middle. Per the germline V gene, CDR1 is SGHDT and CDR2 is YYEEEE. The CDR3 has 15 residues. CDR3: CASSGVSGRDEKLFF. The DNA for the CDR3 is TGTGCCAGCAGCGGGGTCTCGGGCAGGGATGAAAAACTGTTTTTT.

CDR3 loop: CASSPSVRNPSNTEAFF. CDR3 DNA sequence: TGTGCCAGCTCACCATCCGTGAGGAACCCTTCGAACACTGAAGCTTTCTTT. V gene TRBV18 combines with J gene TRBJ1-1; no definite D call. CDR1 and CDR2 (germline): KGHSH, LQKENI. V gave up 2 bases and J gave up 1 base, with 17 bases separating them. This CDR3 region has 17 residues.

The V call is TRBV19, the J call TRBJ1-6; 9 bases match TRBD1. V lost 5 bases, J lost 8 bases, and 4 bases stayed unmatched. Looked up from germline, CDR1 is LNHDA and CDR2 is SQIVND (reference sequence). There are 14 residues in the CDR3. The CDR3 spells CASSPGQGYSPLHF. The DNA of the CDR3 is TGTGCCAGTAGTCCGGGACAGGGCTATTCACCCCTCCACTTT.

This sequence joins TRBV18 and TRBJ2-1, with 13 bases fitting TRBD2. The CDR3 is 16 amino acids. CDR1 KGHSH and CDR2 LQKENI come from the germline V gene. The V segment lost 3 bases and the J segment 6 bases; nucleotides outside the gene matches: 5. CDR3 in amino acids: CASSPEGLAGLNEQFF. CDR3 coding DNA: TGTGCCAGCTCACCGGAGGGACTAGCGGGGCTCAATGAGCAGTTCTTC. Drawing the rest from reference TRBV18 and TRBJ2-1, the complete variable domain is NAGVMQNPRHLVRRRGQEARLRCSPMKGHSHVYWYRQLPEEGLKFMVYLQKENIIDESGMPKERFSAEFPKEGPSILRIQQVVRGDSAAYFCASSPEGLAGLNEQFFGPGTRLTVL.

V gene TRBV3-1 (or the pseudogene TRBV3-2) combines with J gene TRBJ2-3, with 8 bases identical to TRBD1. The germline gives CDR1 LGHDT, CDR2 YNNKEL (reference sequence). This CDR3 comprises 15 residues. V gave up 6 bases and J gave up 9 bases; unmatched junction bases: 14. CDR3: CASRFSAGTGETQYF. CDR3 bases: TGTGCCAGCAGATTCTCAGCCGGGACAGGAGAAACGCAGTATTTT.

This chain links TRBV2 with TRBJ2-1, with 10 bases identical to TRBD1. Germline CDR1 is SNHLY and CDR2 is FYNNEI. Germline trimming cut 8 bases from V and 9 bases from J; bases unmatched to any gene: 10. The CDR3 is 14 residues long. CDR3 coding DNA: TGTGCCAGCGGCCGGGACAGGGGCGGGGGTGAGCAGTTCTTC. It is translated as CASGRDRGGGEQFF.

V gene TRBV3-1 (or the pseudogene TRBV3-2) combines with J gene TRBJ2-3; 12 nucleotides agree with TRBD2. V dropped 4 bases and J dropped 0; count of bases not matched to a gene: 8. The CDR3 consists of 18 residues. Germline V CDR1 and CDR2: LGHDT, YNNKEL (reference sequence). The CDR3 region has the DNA TGTGCCAGCAGCCCGACTAGCGGGGGAACCTCTAGCACAGATACGCAGTATTTT. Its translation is CASSPTSGGTSSTDTQYF.

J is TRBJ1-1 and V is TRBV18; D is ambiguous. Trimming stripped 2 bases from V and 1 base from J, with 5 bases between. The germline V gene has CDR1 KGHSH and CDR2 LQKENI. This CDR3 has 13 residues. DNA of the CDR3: TGTGCCAGCTCACCATCGGGGAACACTGAAGCTTTCTTT. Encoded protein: CASSPSGNTEAFF. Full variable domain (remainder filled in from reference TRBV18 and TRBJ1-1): NAGVMQNPRHLVRRRGQEARLRCSPMKGHSHVYWYRQLPEEGLKFMVYLQKENIIDESGMPKERFSAEFPKEGPSILRIQQVVRGDSAAYFCASSPSGNTEAFFGQGTRLTVV.

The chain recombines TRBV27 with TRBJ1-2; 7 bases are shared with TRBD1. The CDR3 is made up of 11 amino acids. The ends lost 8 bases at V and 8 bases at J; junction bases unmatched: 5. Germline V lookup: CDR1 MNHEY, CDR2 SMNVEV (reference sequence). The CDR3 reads CASGGGWGYTF. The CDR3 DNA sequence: TGTGCCAGCGGAGGGGGCTGGGGCTACACCTTC.

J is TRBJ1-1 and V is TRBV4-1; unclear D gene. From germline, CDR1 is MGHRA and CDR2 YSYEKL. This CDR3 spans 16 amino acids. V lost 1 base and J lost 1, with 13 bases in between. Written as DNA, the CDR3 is TGCGCCAGCAGCCAAGGGCGGCAAGGAGGGAACACTGAAGCTTTCTTT. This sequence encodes CASSQGRQGGNTEAFF.

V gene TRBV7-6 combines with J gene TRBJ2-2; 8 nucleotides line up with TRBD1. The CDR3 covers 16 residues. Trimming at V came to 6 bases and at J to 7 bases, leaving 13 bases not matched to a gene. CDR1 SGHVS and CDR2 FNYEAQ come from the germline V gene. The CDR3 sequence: CASRPLGQAWGGELFF. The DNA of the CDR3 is TGTGCCAGCAGACCTTTGGGACAGGCCTGGGGCGGGGAGCTGTTTTTT.

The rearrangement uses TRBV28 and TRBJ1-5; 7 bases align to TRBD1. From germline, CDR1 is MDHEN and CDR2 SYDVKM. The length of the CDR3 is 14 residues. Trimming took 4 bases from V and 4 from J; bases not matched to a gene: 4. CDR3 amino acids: CASSSTGVNQPQHF. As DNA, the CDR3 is TGTGCCAGCAGTTCCACAGGGGTTAATCAGCCCCAGCATTTT.

For the CDR3, the DNA is TGTGCCAGCAGCTACAGAGTGGGCGATGGCTACACCTTC. It yields the protein CASSYRVGDGYTF. The rearrangement links TRBV12-3 or TRBV12-4 to TRBJ1-2; D ambiguous. Trimming left V 6 bases short and J 6 bases short, with 14 bases between. This CDR3 has 13 residues.

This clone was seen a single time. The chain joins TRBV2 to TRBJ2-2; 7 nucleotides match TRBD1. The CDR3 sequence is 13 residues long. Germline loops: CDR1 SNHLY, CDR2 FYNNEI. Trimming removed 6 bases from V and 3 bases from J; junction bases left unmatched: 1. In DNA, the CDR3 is TGTGCCAGCAGGGGACAGTACACCGGGGAGCTGTTTTTT. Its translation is CASRGQYTGELFF.

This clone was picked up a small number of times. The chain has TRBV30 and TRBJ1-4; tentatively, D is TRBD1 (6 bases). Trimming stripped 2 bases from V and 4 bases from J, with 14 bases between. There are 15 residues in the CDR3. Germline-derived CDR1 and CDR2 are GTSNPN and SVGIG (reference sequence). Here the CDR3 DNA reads TGTGCCTGGAGTCCCCTGGGACAAAGTAATGAAAAACTGTTTTTT. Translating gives CAWSPLGQSNEKLFF.

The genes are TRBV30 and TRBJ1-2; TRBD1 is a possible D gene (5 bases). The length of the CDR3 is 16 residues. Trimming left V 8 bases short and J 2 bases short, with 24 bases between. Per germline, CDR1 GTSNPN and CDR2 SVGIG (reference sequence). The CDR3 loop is CARSGGSLTVNYGYTF. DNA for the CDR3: TGTGCCCGATCGGGGGGGTCACTGACGGTAAACTATGGCTACACCTTC.

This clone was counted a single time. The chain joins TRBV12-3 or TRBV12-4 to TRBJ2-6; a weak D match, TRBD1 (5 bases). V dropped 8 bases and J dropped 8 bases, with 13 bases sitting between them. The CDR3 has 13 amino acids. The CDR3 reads CASLRDNTNVLTF. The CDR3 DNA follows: TGTGCCAGCCTCAGGGATAACACCAACGTCCTGACTTTC.

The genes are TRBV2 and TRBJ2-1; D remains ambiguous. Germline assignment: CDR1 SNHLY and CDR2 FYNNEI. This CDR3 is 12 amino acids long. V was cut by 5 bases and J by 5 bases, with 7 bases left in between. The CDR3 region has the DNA TGTGCCAGCAGTACAATGAACAATGAGCAGTTCTTC. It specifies CASSTMNNEQFF. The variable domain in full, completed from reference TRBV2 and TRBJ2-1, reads EPEVTQTPSHQVTQMGQEVILRCVPISNHLYFYWYRQILGQKVEFLVSFYNNEISEKSEIFDDQFSVERPDGSNFTLKIRSTKLEDSAMYFCASSTMNNEQFFGPGTRLTVL.

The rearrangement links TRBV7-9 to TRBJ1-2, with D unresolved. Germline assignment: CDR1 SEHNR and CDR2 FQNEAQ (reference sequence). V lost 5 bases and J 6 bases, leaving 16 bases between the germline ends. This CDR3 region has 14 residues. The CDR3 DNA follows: TGTGCCAGCAGCGGAGGATGGGCTACTGATGGCTACACCTTC. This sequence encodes CASSGGWATDGYTF.